A selection of T cell receptor beta chains follows, all from one sample in a study of blood T cell repertoires in COVID-19. Here immunoSEQ multiplex PCR was the method, and the copy in TCRdb shows in-frame clones only, minus some. The repertoire consists of about 150,000 clones, with around four fifths occurring once and the leading ten covering around 6.2%. The sequenced sample was PBMCs or T cells enriched from blood (not recorded which). The receptors here all came from a woman aged 40 to 55 who had recovered from COVID-19. Both conserved end residues are part of each CDR3. The order of the fields is D gene, J gene, V gene, clone size, CDR3 protein, CDR3 DNA. The D gene is left open where the match is weak. A row's size may be missing; if present it is once, few, many or a size class.

d_call: TRBD1
j_call: TRBJ2-3
v_call: TRBV2
clone_size: NA
cdr3_aa: CASGTGGPDTQYF
cdr3_nt: TGTGCCAGTGGGACAGGGGGACCAGATACGCAGTATTTT

d_call: TRBD1
j_call: TRBJ1-2
v_call: TRBV5-1
clone_size: NA
cdr3_aa: CASSPGQGANYGYTF
cdr3_nt: TGCGCCAGCAGCCCCGGACAGGGGGCAAACTATGGCTACACCTTC

d_call: NA
j_call: TRBJ1-1
v_call: TRBV21-1
clone_size: NA
cdr3_aa: CASSKEQGPETEAFF
cdr3_nt: TGTGCCAGCAGCAAAGAACAGGGACCGGAAACTGAAGCTTTCTTT

d_call: NA
j_call: TRBJ2-5
v_call: TRBV19
clone_size: once
cdr3_aa: CASSINGQETQYF
cdr3_nt: TGTGCCAGTAGTATAAACGGGCAAGAGACCCAGTACTTC

d_call: NA
j_call: TRBJ2-1
v_call: TRBV27
clone_size: NA
cdr3_aa: CASSEGSQGGSYNEQFF
cdr3_nt: TGTGCCAGCAGCGAAGGCTCCCAGGGGGGCTCCTACAATGAGCAGTTCTTC

d_call: NA
j_call: TRBJ1-1
v_call: TRBV28
clone_size: NA
cdr3_aa: CASSLSTPTEAFF
cdr3_nt: TGTGCCAGCAGTTTATCTACGCCCACTGAAGCTTTCTTT

d_call: TRBD1
j_call: TRBJ2-3
v_call: TRBV6-5
clone_size: NA
cdr3_aa: CATTGEYTDTQYF
cdr3_nt: TGTGCCACCACAGGGGAATACACAGATACGCAGTATTTT

d_call: TRBD1
j_call: TRBJ2-5
v_call: TRBV19
clone_size: few
cdr3_aa: CASSMGSGQGTETQYF
cdr3_nt: TGTGCCAGTAGTATGGGATCGGGACAGGGGACGGAGACCCAGTACTTC

d_call: NA
j_call: TRBJ1-5
v_call: TRBV19
clone_size: NA
cdr3_aa: CASSWQKGDQPQHF
cdr3_nt: TGTGCCAGTAGTTGGCAGAAGGGGGATCAGCCCCAGCATTTT

d_call: NA
j_call: TRBJ2-7
v_call: TRBV6-6
clone_size: NA
cdr3_aa: CASSFRPTYEQYF
cdr3_nt: TGTGCCAGCAGTTTCCGACCGACATACGAGCAGTACTTC

d_call: NA
j_call: TRBJ2-1
v_call: TRBV11-3
clone_size: NA
cdr3_aa: CASSLGGLARNNEQFF
cdr3_nt: TGTGCCAGCAGCTTAGGAGGTCTAGCGCGAAACAATGAGCAGTTCTTC

d_call: TRBD2
j_call: TRBJ2-2
v_call: TRBV5-1
clone_size: NA
cdr3_aa: CASSIPAGWTGELFF
cdr3_nt: TGCGCCAGCAGCATCCCAGCGGGATGGACCGGGGAGCTGTTTTTT

d_call: TRBD1
j_call: TRBJ1-2
v_call: TRBV7-8
clone_size: few
cdr3_aa: CASSLVSGQGLGNYGYTF
cdr3_nt: TGTGCCAGCAGCTTAGTATCGGGACAGGGCCTGGGGAACTATGGCTACACCTTC

d_call: TRBD2
j_call: TRBJ2-7
v_call: TRBV19
clone_size: once
cdr3_aa: CASSVGGSSYEQYF
cdr3_nt: TGTGCCAGTAGTGTCGGCGGGAGCTCCTACGAGCAGTACTTC

d_call: TRBD1
j_call: TRBJ2-1
v_call: TRBV5-5
clone_size: NA
cdr3_aa: CASSLSGTGVNEQFF
cdr3_nt: TGTGCCAGCAGCTTGAGCGGGACAGGGGTCAATGAGCAGTTCTTC

d_call: NA
j_call: TRBJ1-4
v_call: TRBV19
clone_size: once
cdr3_aa: CASSIAGAREKLFF
cdr3_nt: TGTGCCAGTAGTATAGCAGGGGCTCGTGAAAAACTGTTTTTT